This T cell receptor beta chain was found in a study of T cell repertoires in cytomegalovirus infection (dated by TCRdb to 2018 to 2020). Background for the entire study: Donor HLA type was relevant to the analysis, because carriage of CMV infection together with the matching HLA type was indicated by public TCR beta signatures. Study-wide conclusions, independent of this receptor: In the ex vivo response, HLA-C-restricted CMV-specific TCR beta clonotypes were dominant, and in two of eight donors the single most frequent clonotype came from this HLA-C-restricted group. In both this cohort and an independent roughly 400-donor cohort, the cumulative frequency of public TCR beta family members distinguished carriers of CMV infection plus the relevant HLA type.

Looking up the germline V gene yields CDR1 SGHNT and CDR2 YENEEA. The CDR3, cysteine through phenylalanine, is 13 amino acids long. Kept here is only the CDR3 DNA, which spans 39 bases and is read in frame from base 1. V loses 4 bases of germline sequence and J loses 2 bases, and the interval between the two ends is 8 bases. The reads were generated on an Illumina HiSeq 1500. TCRdb trimmed public reads at Q25 via fastp, called clones via MiXCR and kept in-frame beta chains. One record per CDR3 amino acid sequence lists the most common genes and DNA. A total of more than 140,000 distinct CDR3 sequences appear in this sample, approximately 5.9% of them only once. 15% to 20% of the sample rests with the top ten. This clonotype was seen many times. What antigen it recognizes has not been identified. One base away there is no much larger clone; base qualities are not given.

This receptor was taken from a human donor in good health (CMV status not recorded). Some clones in this sample may be carry-over from other donors' samples. The chain is encoded by TRBV11-3 joined to TRBJ2-5, with no confidently assigned D gene. The specimen sequenced was PBMCs. The DNA is TGTGCCAGCAGCTACGGGCCTCAAGAGACCCAGTACTTC. Its amino acids are CASSYGPQETQYF.